The 4 T cell receptor beta chains presented below share a single source sample, sequenced in a study of blood T cell repertoires in COVID-19. Generated by immunoSEQ multiplex PCR, the TCRdb table keeps only in-frame clones and is missing some. The sample lists 250,000 to 400,000 clones; around 90% were seen once. The sample consisted of peripheral blood. All receptors come from a woman in her 30s with COVID-19, enrolled during active disease.

The V call is TRBV5-1, the J call TRBJ2-5, with 10 bases matching TRBD2. CDR1 and CDR2 (germline): SGHRS, YFSETQ. The CDR3 spans 15 residues. V shed 7 bases, J shed 2 bases, and the junction held 8 bases outside the gene matches. CDR3 sequence reads: CASGEREGRQETQYF. The CDR3 DNA reads TGCGCCAGCGGGGAGCGGGAGGGCCGACAAGAGACCCAGTACTTC.

J is TRBJ2-7 and V is TRBV9, with a possible D match to TRBD2 (6 bases). Trimming took 1 base from V and 5 from J, leaving 10 bases between them. Germline lookup yields CDR1 SGDLS and CDR2 YYNGEE. This CDR3 has 13 amino acids. In nucleotides, the CDR3 is TGTGCCAGCAGCGTATCGGGAGAGAACGAGCAGTACTTC. Encoded protein: CASSVSGENEQYF.

The chain links TRBV5-1 to TRBJ1-6; TRBD1 might be the D (5 bases). The CDR3 is 15 amino acids. Germline CDR1 and CDR2: SGHRS and YFSETQ. Trimming removed 0 bases at V and 9 bases at J, with 13 bases between. CDR3 DNA sequence: TGCGCCAGCAGCTTGGATATAGGGGCCAGTTCACCCCTCCACTTT. It specifies CASSLDIGASSPLHF.

With regard to this clone: Other DNA sequences from this sample encode an identical CDR3 as well. This CDR3 reads CASSQGTYGYTF. In DNA form, the CDR3 reads TGTGCCAGCAGCCAGGGTACCTATGGCTACACCTTC. The chain has TRBV7-9 and TRBJ1-2; TRBD1 is a possible D gene (5 bases). Germline assignment: CDR1 SEHNR and CDR2 FQNEAQ (reference sequence). The CDR3 has 12 amino acids. V was clipped by 5 bases and J by 4 bases, with 8 bases between them.